The 27 T cell receptor beta chains below were found in one sample sequenced in a study of monozygotic twins with inflammatory bowel disease. No DNA is given; TCRdb re-called the 5' RACE reads and lists each CDR3 protein once. The table for this sample gives approximately 200,000 distinct CDR3 sequences. Material for sequencing was blood. The receptors were sampled from a human donor with ulcerative colitis or Crohn's disease, or a healthy co-twin of an affected twin (not recorded which).

The genes are TRBV10-3 and TRBJ1-1. Germline CDR1 and CDR2: ENHRY and SYGVKD. This CDR3 contains 13 residues. CDR3 protein: CATQLLPNTEAFF.

This chain links TRBV12-3 or TRBV12-4 with TRBJ2-5; TCRdb calls TRBD1, which cannot be checked without DNA. The CDR3 is 14 residues long. CDR3 region: CASSFGQPQETQYF.

V gene TRBV10-2 combines with J gene TRBJ1-1. Germline values: CDR1 WSHSY, CDR2 SAAADI. The CDR3 extends over 14 amino acids. The CDR3 spells CASTQRVGLTEAFF.

V gene TRBV20-1 combines with J gene TRBJ2-1; lacking DNA, the TRBD2 call made by TCRdb goes unchecked. Germline CDR1 reads DFQATT; CDR2 reads SNEGSKA (reference sequence). This CDR3 spans 13 amino acids. CDR3 protein: CSARRSGVGEQFF.

V and J are TRBV25-1 and TRBJ1-6; the D call of TRBD1 rests on TCRdb alone, since no DNA is present to check it. Germline values: CDR1 MGHDK, CDR2 SYGVNS. CDR3 length equals 14 residues. The CDR3 reads CASEPSDRVSPLHF.

The CDR3 spells CASRGIGTEAFF. This chain joins TRBV6-5 and TRBJ1-1. Germline values: CDR1 MNHEY, CDR2 SVGAGI. This CDR3 has 12 amino acids.

The J gene is TRBJ1-3, the V gene TRBV4-2; no DNA is available, so the TRBD1 call from TCRdb remains unchecked. Germline CDR1 reads LGHNA; CDR2 reads YNFKEQ. The CDR3 consists of 16 residues. CDR3: CASSRDQGSSGNTIYF.

V is TRBV6-5 and J is TRBJ1-3; TCRdb designates TRBD1, a call that cannot be tested without DNA. Germline CDR1 reads MNHEY; CDR2 reads SVGAGI. The CDR3 has 16 amino acids. The CDR3 sequence: CASSFLLPGTGDTIYF.

This rearrangement joins TRBV6-1 to TRBJ2-7; absent DNA, TCRdb's TRBD1 call cannot be checked. The CDR3 runs to 16 residues. Germline-derived CDR1 and CDR2 are MNHNS and SASEGT. This CDR3 reads CASRRNVGTPFYEQYF.

The chain couples TRBV5-1 to TRBJ1-1; absent DNA, TCRdb's TRBD1 call cannot be checked. This CDR3 spans 13 amino acids. The germline V gene has CDR1 SGHRS and CDR2 YFSETQ. CDR3 amino acids: CASNRDGNTEAFF.

The chain recombines TRBV12-3 or TRBV12-4 with TRBJ1-2; lacking DNA, the TRBD1 call made by TCRdb goes unchecked. There are 14 residues in the CDR3. The CDR3: CASSLLPRGHGYTF.

The rearrangement uses TRBV20-1 and TRBJ1-4; TCRdb returns TRBD1, unconfirmable since there is no DNA. The CDR3 is 15 amino acids. Germline V gives CDR1 DFQATT, CDR2 SNEGSKA (reference sequence). The CDR3 sequence: CSARDSGRVREKLFF.

The chain links TRBV27 to TRBJ1-1; TCRdb reports TRBD1, a call that lacks DNA to check it against. This CDR3 is built from 14 residues. Germline CDR1 reads MNHEY; CDR2 reads SMNVEV (reference sequence). The CDR3 loop reads CATNETPGETEAFF.

V usage is TRBV18 and J usage is TRBJ1-3; TCRdb designates TRBD1, a call that cannot be tested without DNA. Germline CDR1 KGHSH, CDR2 LQKENI. CDR3 length equals 17 residues. The CDR3 loop is CASSPTTAGASGNTIYF.

This chain uses TRBV7-9 with TRBJ1-1; the TRBD1 assignment by TCRdb is unverifiable without DNA. From germline, CDR1 is SEHNR and CDR2 FQNEAQ (reference sequence). CDR3 length: 14 amino acids. CDR3 residues: CASSSGTGVTEAFF.

The V and J genes are TRBV7-2 and TRBJ2-1; without DNA, the TCRdb call of TRBD2 cannot be checked. The CDR3 sequence is 15 residues long. From germline, CDR1 is SGHTA and CDR2 FQGNSA. The CDR3 is CASSLVRGPRNEQFF. The full variable domain, rest sourced from reference TRBV7-2 and TRBJ2-1, is GAGVSQSPSNKVTEKGKDVELRCDPISGHTALYWYRQSLGQGLEFLIYFQGNSAPDKSGLPSDRFSAERTGGSVSTLTIQRTQQEDSAVYLCASSLVRGPRNEQFFGPGTRLTVL.

The chain couples TRBV18 to TRBJ2-5. In germline, CDR1 is KGHSH, CDR2 LQKENI. The CDR3 is 13 residues long. The CDR3 sequence is CASSPGSQETQYF.

This rearrangement joins TRBV5-4 to TRBJ2-5; TCRdb returns TRBD1, unconfirmable since there is no DNA. The CDR3 has 15 amino acids. Germline loops: CDR1 SGHNT, CDR2 YYREEE (reference sequence). CDR3 residues: CASSLARGRGETQYF. Full variable domain (outside the CDR3, taken from reference TRBV5-4 and TRBJ2-5): ETGVTQSPTHLIKTRGQQVTLRCSSQSGHNTVSWYQQALGQGPQFIFQYYREEENGRGNFPPRFSGLQFPNYSSELNVNALELDDSALYLCASSLARGRGETQYFGPGTRLLVL.

The chain is built from TRBV29-1 and TRBJ2-3. Looked up from germline, CDR1 is SQVTM and CDR2 is ANQGSEA. The CDR3 sequence is 16 residues long. The CDR3 here is CSVEDSTTVNTDTQYF.

The CDR3 loop reads CASSQDRVKSGELFF. The V and J genes are TRBV4-2 and TRBJ2-2. The V gene's germline CDR1 is LGHNA and CDR2 YNFKEQ. CDR3 length equals 15 residues.

The chain employs TRBV18 and TRBJ2-7; TCRdb reports TRBD2, a call that lacks DNA to check it against. The length of the CDR3 is 15 residues. From germline, CDR1 is KGHSH and CDR2 LQKENI. Here the CDR3 reads CASSPGLGSREEQYF. The entire variable domain, with the rest obtained from reference TRBV18 and TRBJ2-7, is as follows: NAGVMQNPRHLVRRRGQEARLRCSPMKGHSHVYWYRQLPEEGLKFMVYLQKENIIDESGMPKERFSAEFPKEGPSILRIQQVVRGDSAAYFCASSPGLGSREEQYFGPGTRLTVT.

The rearrangement uses TRBV10-3 and TRBJ2-1; the D call of TRBD1 rests on TCRdb alone, since no DNA is present to check it. CDR1 and CDR2 from the germline V gene are ENHRY and SYGVKD. The CDR3 is 15 amino acids. CDR3 protein: CAIRGTGSSYNEQFF.

The chain links TRBV7-9 to TRBJ2-2; TCRdb lists TRBD2, though no DNA is available to test this call. The germline V gene encodes CDR1 SEHNR and CDR2 FQNEAQ (reference sequence). This CDR3 is 14 amino acids long. The CDR3 reads CASSLLAEAGELFF.

The chain uses TRBV9 and TRBJ1-5; TCRdb returns TRBD1, unconfirmable since there is no DNA. The CDR3 contains 13 residues. The germline gives CDR1 SGDLS, CDR2 YYNGEE. CDR3 region: CASSVAGDQPQHF.

The chain has TRBV18 and TRBJ2-6; TCRdb's D gene call, TRBD1, goes unchecked for lack of DNA. The CDR3 length is 18 residues. Germline CDR1 reads KGHSH; CDR2 reads LQKENI. The CDR3 region is CASSPYRDRGSGANVLTF.

J is TRBJ1-2 and V is TRBV5-1; the D call from TCRdb, TRBD1, cannot be confirmed without DNA. In germline, CDR1 is SGHRS, CDR2 YFSETQ. This CDR3 comprises 15 residues. The CDR3 sequence is CASGPTRRTGNGYTF.

The rearrangement uses TRBV5-1 and TRBJ2-1; TCRdb returns TRBD2, unconfirmable since there is no DNA. Germline lookup yields CDR1 SGHRS and CDR2 YFSETQ. The CDR3 extends over 15 amino acids. CDR3 region: CASSSLAGYNNEQFF. Variable domain in full (rest from reference TRBV5-1 and TRBJ2-1): KAGVTQTPRYLIKTRGQQVTLSCSPISGHRSVSWYQQTPGQGLQFLFEYFSETQRNKGNFPGRFSGRQFSNSRSEMNVSTLELGDSALYLCASSSLAGYNNEQFFGPGTRLTVL.